This T cell receptor beta chain appears in the sequencing data of a study of siplizumab effects on memory and regulatory T cells. Overall study results and limits: Naive or memory phenotype was unassignable for roughly 75-96% of proliferating CD4+ or CD8+ clones. Whether the proliferating Tregs (from siplizumab cultures) were suppressive was not confirmed. Contribution to the alloresponse seemed major for naive T cells, which also seemed more diverse than memory cells. Among mappable alloreactive CD4+ clones, the Treg-derived fraction averaged around 70% with siplizumab versus around 26% in controls.

Germline V CDR1 and CDR2: SGHRS, YFSETQ. CDR3 length: 17 amino acids. V was pared by 0 bases and J by 8 bases, with 23 bases between. About this clone: Its antigen remains unknown.

Sequenced by immunoSEQ multiplex PCR; TCRdb stores in-frame clones only, minus some. There are roughly 120,000 clones in the sample; around 90% occur only once, and approximately 0.73% lies in the top ten. Sequencing was performed on Tregs sorted from blood. The V gene is TRBV5-1, the J gene TRBJ1-2; tentative D call: TRBD1 (6 bases). This receptor was identified in a human donor in good health. CDR3 in DNA: TGCGCCAGCAGCTTGGGTCTTTGGCCGGGGGCAGGGAGAGGCTACACCTTC. Protein sequence: CASSLGLWPGAGRGYTF.